The 2 T cell receptor beta chains given below trace back to one sample, sequenced in a study of blood T cell repertoires in COVID-19. Sequencing was performed with immunoSEQ multiplex PCR; in TCRdb, only in-frame clones are kept and a portion is missing. The sample lists some 310,000 clones, around 90% seen once, with 2.5% to 3% in the top ten. The sequencing input was peripheral blood. The receptors were gathered from a woman aged 30 to 39 with COVID-19, enrolled during active disease.

For this clone: A much larger clone lies one base from this, so it may be a read error. Other DNA variants within this sample encode the same CDR3. The CDR3: CASSQAYYNEQFF. The CDR3 bases are TGCGCCAGCAGCCAAGCCTACTACAATGAGCAGTTCTTC. The V call is TRBV4-1, the J call TRBJ2-1; D gene ambiguous. Germline CDR1 MGHRA, CDR2 YSYEKL. Trimming shortened V by 1 base and J by 3 bases, and 4 bases separated the two germline ends. The CDR3 runs 13 residues.

V and J are TRBV27 and TRBJ1-1, with a possible D match to TRBD1 (6 bases). This CDR3 is built from 15 residues. Trimming pared 5 bases from V and 2 bases from J, leaving 15 bases between. From germline, CDR1 is MNHEY and CDR2 SMNVEV (reference sequence). Here the CDR3 DNA reads TGTGCCAGCAGTCTCACAGGGTCGGTAAACACTGAAGCTTTCTTT. Translation gives CASSLTGSVNTEAFF.